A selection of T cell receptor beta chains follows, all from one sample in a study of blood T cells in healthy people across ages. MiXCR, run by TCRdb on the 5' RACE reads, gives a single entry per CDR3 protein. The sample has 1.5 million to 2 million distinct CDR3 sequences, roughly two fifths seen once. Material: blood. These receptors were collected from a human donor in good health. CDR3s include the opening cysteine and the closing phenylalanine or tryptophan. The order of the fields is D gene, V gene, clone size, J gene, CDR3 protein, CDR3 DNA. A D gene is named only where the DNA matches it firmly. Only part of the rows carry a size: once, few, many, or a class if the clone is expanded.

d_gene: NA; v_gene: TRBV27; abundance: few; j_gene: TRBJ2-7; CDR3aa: CASTQTTLKENYEQYF; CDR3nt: TGTGCCAGCACACAGACCACTTTAAAGGAGAACTACGAGCAGTACTTC
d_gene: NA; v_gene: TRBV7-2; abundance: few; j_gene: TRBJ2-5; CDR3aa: CASSFELASTQYF; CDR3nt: TGTGCCAGCAGCTTCGAACTAGCTTCGACCCAGTACTTC
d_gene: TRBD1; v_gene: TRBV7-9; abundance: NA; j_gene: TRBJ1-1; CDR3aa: CASSSFDRGTFF; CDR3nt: TGTGCCAGCAGCTCCTTCGACAGGGGCACTTTCTTT
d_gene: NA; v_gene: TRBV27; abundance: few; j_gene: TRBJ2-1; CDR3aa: CASSFGFRHNEQFF; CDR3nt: TGTGCCAGCAGTTTTGGCTTCCGCCACAATGAGCAGTTCTTC
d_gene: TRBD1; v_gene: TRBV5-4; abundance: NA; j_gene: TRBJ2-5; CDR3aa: CASSRGGTGQETQYF; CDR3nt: TGTGCCAGCAGCCGTGGAGGGACAGGGCAAGAGACCCAGTACTTC
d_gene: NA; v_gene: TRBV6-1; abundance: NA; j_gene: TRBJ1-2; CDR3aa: CASKQDDNYGYTF; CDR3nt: TGTGCCAGCAAACAGGATGACAACTATGGCTACACCTTC
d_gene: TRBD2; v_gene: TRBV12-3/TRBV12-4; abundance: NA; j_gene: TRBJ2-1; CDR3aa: CASRSGLAGNEQFF; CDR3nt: TGTGCCAGCAGATCTGGACTAGCGGGGAACGAGCAGTTCTTC
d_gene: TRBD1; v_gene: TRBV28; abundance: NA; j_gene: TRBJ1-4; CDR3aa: CASSAGGEQDEKLFF; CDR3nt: TGTGCCAGCAGTGCAGGGGGCGAGCAAGATGAAAAACTGTTTTTT
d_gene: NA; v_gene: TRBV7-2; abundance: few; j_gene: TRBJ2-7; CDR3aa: CASSLRSDYEQYF; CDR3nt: TGTGCCAGCAGCTTAAGGTCCGACTACGAGCAGTACTTC
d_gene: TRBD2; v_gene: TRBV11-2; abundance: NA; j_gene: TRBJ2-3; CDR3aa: CASSLKLAGRLTDTQYF; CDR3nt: TGTGCCAGCAGCTTAAAACTAGCGGGACGTCTCACAGATACGCAGTATTTT
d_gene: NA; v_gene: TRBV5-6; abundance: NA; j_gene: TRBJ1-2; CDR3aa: CASSLVGEDYGYTF; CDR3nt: TGTGCCAGCAGCTTGGTGGGAGAAGACTATGGCTACACCTTC
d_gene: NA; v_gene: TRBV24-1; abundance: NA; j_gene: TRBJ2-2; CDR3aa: CATLDGYGELFF; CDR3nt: TGTGCCACCTTGGACGGATACGGGGAGCTGTTTTTT
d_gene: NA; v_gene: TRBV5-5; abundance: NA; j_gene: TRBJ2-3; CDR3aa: CASTTPLGGGTDTQYF; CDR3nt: TGTGCCAGCACCACCCCCTTGGGGGGAGGCACAGATACGCAGTATTTT
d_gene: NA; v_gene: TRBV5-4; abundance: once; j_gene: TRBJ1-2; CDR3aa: CASSPRNSYGYTF; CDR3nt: TGTGCCAGCAGTCCCAGAAACAGCTATGGCTACACCTTC
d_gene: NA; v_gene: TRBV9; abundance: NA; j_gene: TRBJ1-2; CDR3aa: CASRTGARGYTF; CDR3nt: TGTGCCAGCAGAACCGGGGCTCGGGGCTACACCTTC
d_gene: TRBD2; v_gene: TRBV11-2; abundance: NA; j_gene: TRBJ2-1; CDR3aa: CTSRSWRGGPYNEQFF; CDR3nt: TGTACCAGCAGGTCCTGGCGGGGGGGACCCTACAATGAGCAGTTCTTC
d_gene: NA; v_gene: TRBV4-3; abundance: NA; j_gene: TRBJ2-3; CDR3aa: CASSPASSPSTDTQYF; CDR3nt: TGCGCCAGCAGCCCGGCTAGCAGCCCTAGCACAGATACGCAGTATTTT
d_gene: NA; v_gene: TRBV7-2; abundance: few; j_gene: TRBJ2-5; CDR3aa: CASSPVTRETQYF; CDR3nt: TGTGCCAGCAGCCCCGTCACCCGTGAGACCCAGTACTTC
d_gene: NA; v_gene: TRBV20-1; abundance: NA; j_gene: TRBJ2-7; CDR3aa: CSARDIGSYEQYF; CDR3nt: TGCAGTGCTAGAGATATTGGCTCCTACGAGCAGTACTTC
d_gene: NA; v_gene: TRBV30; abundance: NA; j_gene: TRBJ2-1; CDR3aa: CAWSATRGGTEQFF; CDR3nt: TGTGCCTGGAGTGCGACAAGGGGGGGTACTGAGCAGTTCTTC
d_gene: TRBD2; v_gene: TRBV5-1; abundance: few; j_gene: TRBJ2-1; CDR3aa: CASSGRLAGGPVNEQFF; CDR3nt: TGCGCCAGCAGCGGACGACTAGCGGGGGGCCCTGTAAATGAGCAGTTCTTC
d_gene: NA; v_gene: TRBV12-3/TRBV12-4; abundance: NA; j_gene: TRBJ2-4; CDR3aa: CASSFWEQQYF; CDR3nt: TGTGCCAGCAGTTTTTGGGAGCAGCAGTACTTC
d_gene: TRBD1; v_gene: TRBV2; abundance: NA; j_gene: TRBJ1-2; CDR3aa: CASSIRGQTIYGYTF; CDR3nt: TGTGCCAGCTCCATTAGGGGACAGACCATCTATGGCTACACCTTC
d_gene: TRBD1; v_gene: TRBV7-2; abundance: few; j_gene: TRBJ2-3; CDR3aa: CASSLRGPADTQYF; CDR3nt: TGTGCCAGCAGCTTAAGGGGGCCCGCAGATACGCAGTATTTT
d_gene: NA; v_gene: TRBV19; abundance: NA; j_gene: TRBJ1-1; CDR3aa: CASSIREWNTEAFF; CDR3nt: TGTGCCAGTAGTATCAGGGAATGGAACACTGAAGCTTTCTTT
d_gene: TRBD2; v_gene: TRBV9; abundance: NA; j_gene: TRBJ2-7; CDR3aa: CASSVLTSGGNEQYF; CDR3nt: TGTGCCAGCAGCGTCCTCACTAGCGGGGGAAATGAGCAGTACTTC
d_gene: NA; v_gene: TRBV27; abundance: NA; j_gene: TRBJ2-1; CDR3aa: CASSPAMAGTANEQFF; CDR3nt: TGTGCCAGCAGTCCCGCCATGGCGGGGACGGCAAATGAGCAGTTCTTC
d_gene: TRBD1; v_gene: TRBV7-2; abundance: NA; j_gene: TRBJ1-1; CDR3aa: CASSAGTGGIRDTEAFF; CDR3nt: TGTGCCAGCAGCGCAGGGACAGGGGGCATTCGAGACACTGAAGCTTTCTTT
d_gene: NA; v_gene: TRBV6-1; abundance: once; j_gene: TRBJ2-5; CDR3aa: CASSGPGTKPNWETQYF; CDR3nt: TGTGCCAGCAGTGGCCCGGGGACGAAACCAAACTGGGAGACCCAGTACTTC
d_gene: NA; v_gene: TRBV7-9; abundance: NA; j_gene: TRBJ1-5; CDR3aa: CASSGQIGARLDQPQHF; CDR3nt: TGTGCCAGCAGCGGCCAGATAGGGGCCCGATTGGATCAGCCCCAGCATTTT
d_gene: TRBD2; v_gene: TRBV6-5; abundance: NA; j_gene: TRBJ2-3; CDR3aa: CASSYSGRGGSPSTDTQYF; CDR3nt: TGTGCCAGCAGTTACTCAGGGCGGGGGGGTTCACCCAGCACAGATACGCAGTATTTT
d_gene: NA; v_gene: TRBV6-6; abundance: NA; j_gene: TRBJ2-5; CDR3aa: CASSYDTGRETQYF; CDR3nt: TGTGCCAGCAGTTACGATACAGGGAGGGAGACCCAGTACTTC
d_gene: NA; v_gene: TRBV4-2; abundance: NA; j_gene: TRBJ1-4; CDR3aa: CASSQWGGGTNEKLFF; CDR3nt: TGTGCCAGCAGCCAATGGGGGGGAGGAACTAATGAAAAACTGTTTTTT
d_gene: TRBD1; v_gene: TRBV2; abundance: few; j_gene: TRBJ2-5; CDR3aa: CASSAGQGKTQYF; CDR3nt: TGTGCCAGCAGTGCAGGACAGGGAAAGACCCAGTACTTC
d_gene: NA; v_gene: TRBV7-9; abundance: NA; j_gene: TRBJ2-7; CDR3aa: CASSLGVGPPYEQYF; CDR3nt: TGTGCCAGCAGCTTAGGGGTGGGGCCACCCTACGAGCAGTACTTC
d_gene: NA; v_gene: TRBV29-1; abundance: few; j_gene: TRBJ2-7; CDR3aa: CSVALLARTEQYF; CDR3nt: TGCAGCGTGGCCCTTCTAGCTAGGACCGAGCAGTACTTC
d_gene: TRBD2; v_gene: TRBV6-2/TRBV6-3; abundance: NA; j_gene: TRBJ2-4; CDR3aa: CASSSGGAGNEQYF; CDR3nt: TGTGCCAGCAGTAGCGGGGGGGCCGGCAATGAGCAGTACTTC
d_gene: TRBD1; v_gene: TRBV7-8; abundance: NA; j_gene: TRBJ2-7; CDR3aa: CASSLNRGDYEQYF; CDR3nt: TGTGCCAGCAGCTTAAACAGGGGGGACTACGAGCAGTACTTC
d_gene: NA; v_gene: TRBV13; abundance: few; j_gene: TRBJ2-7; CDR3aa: CASSTQKGVNYYEQYF; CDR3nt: TGTGCCAGCAGCACCCAGAAGGGGGTAAATTACTACGAGCAGTACTTC
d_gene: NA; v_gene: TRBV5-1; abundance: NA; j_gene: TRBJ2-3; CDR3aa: CASSLEFGGPQYF; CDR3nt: TGCGCCAGCAGCTTGGAATTCGGCGGCCCGCAGTATTTT
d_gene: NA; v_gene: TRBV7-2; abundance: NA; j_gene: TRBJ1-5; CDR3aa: CASSSDSYQPQHF; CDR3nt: TGTGCCAGCAGCTCGGACAGTTATCAGCCCCAGCATTTT
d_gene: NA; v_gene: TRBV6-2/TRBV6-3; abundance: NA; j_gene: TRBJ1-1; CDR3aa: CASRRAALNTEAFF; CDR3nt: TGTGCCAGCCGACGCGCAGCCCTGAACACTGAAGCTTTCTTT
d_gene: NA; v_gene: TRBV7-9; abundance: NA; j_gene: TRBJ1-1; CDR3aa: CASSPQGGGVTEAFF; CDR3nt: TGTGCCAGCAGCCCCCAGGGAGGGGGTGTCACTGAAGCTTTCTTT
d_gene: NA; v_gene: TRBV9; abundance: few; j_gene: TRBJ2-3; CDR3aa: CASSVATGRVSDTQYF; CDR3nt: TGTGCCAGCAGCGTAGCTACAGGGAGGGTGTCAGATACGCAGTATTTT
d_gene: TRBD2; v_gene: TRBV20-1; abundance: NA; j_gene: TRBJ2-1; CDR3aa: CSAKASGGISEQFF; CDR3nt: TGCAGTGCTAAGGCTAGCGGGGGGATTAGTGAGCAGTTCTTC
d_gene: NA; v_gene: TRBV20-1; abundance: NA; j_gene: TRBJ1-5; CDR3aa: CSARDVNYHASNQPQHF; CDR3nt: TGCAGTGCTAGAGACGTAAATTACCATGCTAGCAATCAGCCCCAGCATTTT
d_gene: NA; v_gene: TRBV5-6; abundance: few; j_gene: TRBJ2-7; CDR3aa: CASSLPGHRYEQYF; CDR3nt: TGTGCCAGCAGCTTGCCGGGACACAGGTACGAGCAGTACTTC
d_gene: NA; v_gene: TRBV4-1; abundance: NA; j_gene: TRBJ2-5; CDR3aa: CASSQASPRNEQYF; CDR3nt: TGCGCCAGCAGCCAAGCTTCTCCCAGAAATGAGCAGTACTTC
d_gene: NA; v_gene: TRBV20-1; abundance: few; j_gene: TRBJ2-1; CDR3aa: CSAWTAVGNEQFF; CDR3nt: TGCAGTGCTTGGACCGCCGTGGGCAATGAGCAGTTCTTC
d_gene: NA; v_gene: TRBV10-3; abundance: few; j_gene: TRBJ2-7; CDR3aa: CAISSTDKSYEQYF; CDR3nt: TGTGCCATCAGTTCGACCGACAAATCCTACGAGCAGTACTTC
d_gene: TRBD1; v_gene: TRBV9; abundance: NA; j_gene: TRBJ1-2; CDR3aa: CASSPLNTGEGYTF; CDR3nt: TGTGCCAGCAGCCCTCTCAATACAGGGGAAGGCTACACCTTC
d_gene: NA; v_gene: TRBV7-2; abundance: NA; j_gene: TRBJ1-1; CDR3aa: CACSPPRGEAFF; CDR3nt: TGTGCCTGCAGCCCCCCCCGAGGGGAAGCTTTCTTT
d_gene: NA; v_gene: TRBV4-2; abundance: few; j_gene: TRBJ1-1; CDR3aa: CASSQEGRGAAFF; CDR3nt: TGTGCCAGCAGCCAAGAAGGGAGGGGGGCAGCTTTCTTT
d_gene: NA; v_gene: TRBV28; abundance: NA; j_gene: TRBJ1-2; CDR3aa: CASSVPRDGYTF; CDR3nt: TGTGCCAGCAGTGTCCCCCGGGATGGCTACACCTTC